This TCR beta chain was identified during a study of CD8 T cells in ankylosing spondylitis. Via MiXCR, TCRdb re-called the 5' RACE reads, giving one row per CDR3 protein. The table records over 130,000 distinct CDR3 sequences, about 42% of them present only once. CDR1 and CDR2 from the germline V gene are SGHVT and SQSDAQ. The CDR3 sequence is 14 residues long. V lost 6 bases to trimming and J lost 4 bases; unmatched junction nucleotides: 7. This chain joins TRBV7-4 and TRBJ1-1; TRBD1 matches at 8 bases. This TCR derives from a male donor with ankylosing spondylitis. Sequenced: synovial fluid, either unsorted or a sorted T cell fraction (not recorded which). The CDR3 bases are TGTGCCAGCAGAGACAGGGGTTCGCCCACTGAAGCTTTCTTT. This codes for CASRDRGSPTEAFF.